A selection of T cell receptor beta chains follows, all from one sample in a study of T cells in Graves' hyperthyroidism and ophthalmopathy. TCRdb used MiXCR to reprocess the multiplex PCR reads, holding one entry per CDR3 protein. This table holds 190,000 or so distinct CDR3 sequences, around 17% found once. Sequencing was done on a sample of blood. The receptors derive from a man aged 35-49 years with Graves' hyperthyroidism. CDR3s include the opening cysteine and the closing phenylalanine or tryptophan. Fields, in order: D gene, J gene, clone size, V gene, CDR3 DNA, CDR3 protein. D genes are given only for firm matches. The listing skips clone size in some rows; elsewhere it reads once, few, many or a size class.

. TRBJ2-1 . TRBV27 TGTGCCAGCAGTTTATCGGAGGGCTCCTACAATGAGCAGTTCTTC CASSLSEGSYNEQFF
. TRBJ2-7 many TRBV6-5 TGTGCCAGCAGTTACTCGGGGACCGGACCCTACGAGCAGTACTTC CASSYSGTGPYEQYF
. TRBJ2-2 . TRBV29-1 TGCAGCGGAATTTCAGGGTCGAACACCGGGGAGCTGTTTTTT CSGISGSNTGELFF
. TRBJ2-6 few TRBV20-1 TGCAGTGCTAGAGTAGGGGGGCGGAGTGGGGCCAACGTCCTGACTTTC CSARVGGRSGANVLTF
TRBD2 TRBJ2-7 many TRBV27 TGTGCCAGCAGTTTATTAGCGGGGTTCAACGAGCAGTACTTC CASSLLAGFNEQYF
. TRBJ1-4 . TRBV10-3 TGTGCCTCCAACAGGGCAGCTAATGAAAAACTGTTTTTT CASNRAANEKLFF
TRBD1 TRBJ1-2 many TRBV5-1 TGCGCCAGCAGCTTGGGCGGGACAGGGGAGGAGAGCTACACCTTC CASSLGGTGEESYTF
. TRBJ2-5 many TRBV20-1 TGCAGTGCTCCACAGGTTAACCGGGAGACCCAGTACTTC CSAPQVNRETQYF
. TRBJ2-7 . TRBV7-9 TGTGCCAGCAGCACATTAGGAGTTTCCTACGAGCAGTACTTC CASSTLGVSYEQYF
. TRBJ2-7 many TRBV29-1 TGCAGCGTGGAAGACAGGTATGCCTACGAGCAGTACTTC CSVEDRYAYEQYF
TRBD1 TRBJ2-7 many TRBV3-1 TGTGCCAGCAGCCAAGCCGATGGGACAGGGCGCGAGCAGTACTTC CASSQADGTGREQYF
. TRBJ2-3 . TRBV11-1 TGTGCCAGCACCCCCGTAGGGACCACAGATACGCAGTATTTT CASTPVGTTDTQYF
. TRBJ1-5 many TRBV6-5 TGTGCCAGCAGTTACTCGTCAAGCCCCTATCAGCCCCAGCATTTT CASSYSSSPYQPQHF
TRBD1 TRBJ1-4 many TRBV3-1 TGTGCCAGCAGCCCGCGGACAGGGGACGATGAAAAACTGTTTTTT CASSPRTGDDEKLFF
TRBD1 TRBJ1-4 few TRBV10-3 TGTGCCATCAGTGAAAATGGACAGGGCACAACTAATGAAAAACTGTTTTTT CAISENGQGTTNEKLFF
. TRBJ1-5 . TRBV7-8 TGTGCCAGCAGCATTCGAGACCGCAATCAGCCCCAGCATTTT CASSIRDRNQPQHF
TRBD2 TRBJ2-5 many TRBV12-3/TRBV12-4 TGTGCCAGCACTACTTCGGCGGGGGGGCTCGGGGAGACCCAGTACTTC CASTTSAGGLGETQYF
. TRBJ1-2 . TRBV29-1 TGCAGCGTTGACCCGGACAGCGTGAACTATGGCTACACCTTC CSVDPDSVNYGYTF
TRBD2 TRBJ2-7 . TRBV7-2 TGTGCCAGCAGCTCAACGACAGCGGGAGGGCCCTACGAGCAGTACTTC CASSSTTAGGPYEQYF
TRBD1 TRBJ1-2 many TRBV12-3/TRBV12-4 TGTGCCAGCAGTATACAGGGGGCCTCCGCTGGCTACACCTTC CASSIQGASAGYTF
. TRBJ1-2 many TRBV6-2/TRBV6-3 TGTGCCAGCAGTCGTGACTACTATGGCTACACCTTC CASSRDYYGYTF
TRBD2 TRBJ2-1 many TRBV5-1 TGCGCCAGCAGCTTGAAAACTAGCGGGGGGGCTGTGAATGAGCAGTTCTTC CASSLKTSGGAVNEQFF
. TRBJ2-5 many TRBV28 TGTGCCAGCAGTTTCCGAGAGACCCAGTACTTC CASSFRETQYF
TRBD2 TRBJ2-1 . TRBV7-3 TGTGCCAGCAGCATAGGGGCTGTGGCGGGAGGGGCCAATGAGCAGTTCTTC CASSIGAVAGGANEQFF
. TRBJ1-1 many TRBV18 TGTGCCAGCTCACTGAACGGACGGTTGAACACTGAAGCTTTCTTT CASSLNGRLNTEAFF
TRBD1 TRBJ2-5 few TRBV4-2 TGTGCCAGCAGCCAATTGGACAGGGTAGAGACCCAGTACTTC CASSQLDRVETQYF
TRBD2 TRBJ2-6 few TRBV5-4 TGTGCCAGCAGCCCCCGGGGGGGGCGTTCGGGGGCCAACGTCCTGACTTTC CASSPRGGRSGANVLTF
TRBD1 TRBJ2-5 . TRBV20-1 TGCAGTGCTAGAGACAGGGGGCAAGAGACCCAGTACTTC CSARDRGQETQYF
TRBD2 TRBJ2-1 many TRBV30 TGTGCCTGGAGTGTACAAGCGGGGGACAATGAGCAGTTCTTC CAWSVQAGDNEQFF
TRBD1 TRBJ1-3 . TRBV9 TGTGCCAGCAGCATGGACAGGGGGCAAGGAAACACCATATATTTT CASSMDRGQGNTIYF
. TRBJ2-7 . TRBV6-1 TGTGCCAGCAGTAGCGGCCCCCGCTCCTACGAGCAGTACTTC CASSSGPRSYEQYF
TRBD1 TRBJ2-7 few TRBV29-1 TGCAGCGTTACCCCCGGGACAGGGGTAATCGAGCAGTACTTC CSVTPGTGVIEQYF
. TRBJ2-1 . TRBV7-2 TGTGCCAGCAGCCCGGGGCCAGGGTACAATGAGCAGTTCTTC CASSPGPGYNEQFF
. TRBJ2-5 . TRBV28 TGTGCCAGCAGTGACTACAGGGGCCCGGCGGGGAGGGTCATGGTAGGGACCCAGTACTTC CASSDYRGPAGRVMVGTQYF
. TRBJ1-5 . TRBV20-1 TGCAGTGCTAGACACGACCCAGACAGTAAGAGCAATCAGCCCCAGCATTTT CSARHDPDSKSNQPQHF
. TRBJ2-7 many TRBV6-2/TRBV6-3 TGTGCCAGCAGTTACTCGAACAGTTACGAGCAGTACTTC CASSYSNSYEQYF
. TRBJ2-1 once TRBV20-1 TGCAGTGCTGGGGGGTGGGGAAACAATGAGCAGTTCTTC CSAGGWGNNEQFF
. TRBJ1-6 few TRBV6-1 TGTGCCAGCAGGCCCCGGGCAGCTTATAATTCACCCCTCCACTTT CASRPRAAYNSPLHF
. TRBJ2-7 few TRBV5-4 TGTGCCAGCAGCCTGATGGGGGGACGCTCCTACGAGCAGTACTTC CASSLMGGRSYEQYF
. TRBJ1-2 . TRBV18 TGTGCCAGCTCACCACGACAGGCCCCTCGGGATGGCTACACCTTC CASSPRQAPRDGYTF
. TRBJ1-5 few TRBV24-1 TGTGCCACCAGTGTAGGCGCCCGGGAGCCCCAGCATTTT CATSVGAREPQHF
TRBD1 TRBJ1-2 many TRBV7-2 TGTGCCAGCAGATGGGACAGGGTGGGCTATGGCTACACCTTC CASRWDRVGYGYTF
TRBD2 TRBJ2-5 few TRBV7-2 TGTGCCAGCAGCCGTCGGGAGGGCCAAGAGACCCAGTACTTC CASSRREGQETQYF
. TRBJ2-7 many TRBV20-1 TGCAGTGCGGACGGGGACACGCCGAGGTCCTACGAGCAGTACTTC CSADGDTPRSYEQYF
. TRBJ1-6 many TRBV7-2 TGTGCCAGCAGCTTAGGTGGGACATTATACCCCCTCCACTTT CASSLGGTLYPLHF
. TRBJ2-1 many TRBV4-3 TGCGCCAGCAGCTATAAGCTGCAGAGCTCCTACAATGAGCAGTTCTTC CASSYKLQSSYNEQFF